The clone carrying this T cell receptor (beta chain) was observed a few times. The data are from a study of T cells in Graves' hyperthyroidism and ophthalmopathy. RNA transcripts gave rise to amplified TCR beta CDR3 regions. When the TCR CDR3 underwent first-round RT-PCR, the HTBI primer set was used. Via MiXCR, TCRdb re-called the multiplex PCR reads, giving one row per CDR3 protein. The repertoire holds 600,000 to 850,000 distinct CDR3 sequences, about 19% seen once, with 16% in the top ten. The trim removed 4 bases at V and 0 bases at J, leaving 5 bases unmatched. CDR3 length: 15 residues. CDR1 and CDR2 (germline): SGHRS, YFSETQ.

The chain is built from TRBV5-1 and TRBJ1-1; 8 bases line up with TRBD1. The source of this sequence is a woman in her forties or fifties with Graves' hyperthyroidism that later progressed to Graves' ophthalmopathy. The sample comprised blood. CDR3 in amino acids: CASSGTGGVNTEAFF. The CDR3 nucleotides read TGCGCCAGCAGCGGAACAGGGGGAGTGAACACTGAAGCTTTCTTT.